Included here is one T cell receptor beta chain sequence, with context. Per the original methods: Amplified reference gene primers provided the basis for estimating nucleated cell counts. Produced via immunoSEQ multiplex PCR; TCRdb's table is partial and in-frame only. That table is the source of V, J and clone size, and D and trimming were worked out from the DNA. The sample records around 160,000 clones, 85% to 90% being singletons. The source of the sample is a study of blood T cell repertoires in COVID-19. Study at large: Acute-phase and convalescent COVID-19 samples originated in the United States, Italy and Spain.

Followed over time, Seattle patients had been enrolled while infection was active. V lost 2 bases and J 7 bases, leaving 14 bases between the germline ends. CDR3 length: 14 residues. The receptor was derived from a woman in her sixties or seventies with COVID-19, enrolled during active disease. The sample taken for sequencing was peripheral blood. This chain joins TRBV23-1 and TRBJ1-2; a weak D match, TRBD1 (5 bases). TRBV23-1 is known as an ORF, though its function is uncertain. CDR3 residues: CASSQQTASFGYTF. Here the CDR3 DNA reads TGCGCCAGCAGTCAACAGACAGCCAGTTTTGGCTACACCTTC.